These 8 T cell receptor beta chains originate from one sample sequenced in a study of T-cell reconstitution after alpha-beta-depleted transplantation in children. As it was prepared, the TCRbeta library received unique molecular identifiers. In TCRdb, the PCR reads were re-called with MiXCR into one record per CDR3 protein. The sample gives 400,000 to 450,000 distinct CDR3 sequences, approximately 41% of which show up once; 25% to 30% is in the top ten. Sequencing was performed on PBMCs, taken before TCRalphabeta/CD19-depleted stem cell transplant. These receptors all stem from a girl under 10 years old with aplastic anemia, due to receive a stem cell transplant.

This clonotype occurred many times. The chain links TRBV10-3 to TRBJ2-7; TRBD2 agrees at 11 bases. Germline CDR1 ENHRY, CDR2 SYGVKD. With V trimmed by 6 bases and J by 2 bases, 9 bases remained unmatched. This CDR3 has 16 residues. CDR3 residues: CAISRDLTSGTYEQYF. The CDR3 DNA follows: TGTGCCATCAGCCGTGACCTGACTAGCGGGACCTACGAGCAGTACTTC.

As regards this clonotype: The junction and the germline gene differ at one end; a read error may be behind it. The chain recombines TRBV11-2 with TRBJ1-2, with a tentative D call TRBD1 (6 bases). CDR1 and CDR2 from the germline V gene are SGHAT and FQNNGV. The CDR3 consists of 14 residues. The CDR3 reads CASSTGGGAYRYTF. In DNA form, the CDR3 reads TGTGCCAGCAGCACGGGGGGGGGCGCCTATCGCTACACCTTC.

Only one count was recorded for this clonotype. V and J are TRBV27 and TRBJ2-7; D possibly corresponds to TRBD1 (5 bases). CDR1 and CDR2 from the germline V gene are MNHEY and SMNVEV (reference sequence). The germline V and J ends were trimmed by 1 base and 0 bases, with 13 bases remaining between them. The CDR3 covers 16 residues. The CDR3 protein is CASSLYPWQGSYEQYF. The CDR3 DNA is TGTGCCAGCAGTTTATACCCTTGGCAGGGCTCCTACGAGCAGTACTTC.

The genes are TRBV30 and TRBJ1-1, with D perhaps TRBD1 (5 bases). The CDR3 length is 12 residues. Germline-derived CDR1 and CDR2 are GTSNPN and SVGIG (reference sequence). V lost 4 bases and J lost 4, with 10 bases in between. This CDR3 is CAWNTGGTEAFF. The CDR3 DNA follows: TGTGCCTGGAATACGGGGGGCACTGAAGCTTTCTTT.

In the case of this clonotype: Likely a read error: the CDR3 ends without its conserved phenylalanine or tryptophan. The chain employs TRBV29-1 and TRBJ1-1; D might be TRBD1 (5 bases). Trimming shortened V by 1 base and J by 2 bases, and 17 bases separated the two germline ends. From germline, CDR1 is SQVTM and CDR2 ANQGSEA. There are 16 residues in the CDR3. CDR3 in DNA: TGCAGCGTTGAAGTTGGGGCGAGGGGCCCTAACACTGAAGCTTTCTGT. Its translation: CSVEVGARGPNTEAFC.

The chain recombines TRBV7-2 with TRBJ2-1, with 7 bases identical to TRBD1. CDR1 SGHTA and CDR2 FQGNSA come from the germline V gene. J was trimmed by 2 bases and V by 5 bases; bases with no gene match: 6. The CDR3 has 15 residues. In DNA form, the CDR3 reads TGTGCCAGCAGCCCCAGACAGGGTCCCTACAATGAGCAGTTCTTC. The encoded protein is CASSPRQGPYNEQFF.

This clonotype has more than one count but fewer than ten. CDR3 sequence reads: CASSLSPTGVSDSPLHF. CDR3 in DNA: TGTGCCAGCAGCTTAAGCCCCACAGGGGTGTCTGATTCACCCCTCCACTTT. The V gene is TRBV11-2, the J gene TRBJ1-6; 7 bases map to TRBD1. This CDR3 has 17 amino acids. Germline lookup yields CDR1 SGHAT and CDR2 FQNNGV. V lost 2 bases to trimming and J lost 8 bases; unmatched junction nucleotides: 12.

The chain couples TRBV12-3 or TRBV12-4 to TRBJ1-6, with D unresolved. Trimming left V 0 bases short and J 9 bases short, with 6 bases between. The CDR3 has 13 residues. The CDR3 is CASSLAWGSPLHF. The DNA of the CDR3 is TGTGCCAGCAGTTTAGCGTGGGGTTCACCCCTCCACTTT.